The 24 T cell receptor beta chains given below trace back to one sample, sequenced in a study of shared T cell receptors in the human thymus. TCRdb's copy holds only in-frame clones and misses some; the assay was immunoSEQ multiplex PCR. Among approximately 660,000 clones listed, 85% to 90% were seen once. The sample was also reused in another study, on human thymus T cells.

The sample consisted of thymocytes. The receptors here all came from a boy less than two years old with a congenital heart defect.

The rearrangement links TRBV27 to TRBJ2-7; 7 nucleotides line up with TRBD2. Unmatched junction bases numbered 7, after V lost 5 bases and J lost 6 bases. Germline V CDR1 and CDR2: MNHEY, SMNVEV (reference sequence). This CDR3 has 13 amino acids. Here the CDR3 reads CASSLGLPFEQYF. As DNA, the CDR3 is TGTGCCAGCAGTCTGGGACTACCCTTCGAGCAGTACTTC.

The chain couples TRBV2 to TRBJ2-5; 8 bases agree with TRBD2. The CDR3 loop spans 18 amino acids. Trimming cost V 5 bases and J 5 bases; bases outside gene matches: 19. CDR1 and CDR2 (germline): SNHLY, FYNNEI. The CDR3 sequence: CASSYGTSGRPQGETQYF. The CDR3 nucleotides read TGTGCCAGCAGTTATGGGACTAGTGGGAGGCCCCAGGGGGAGACCCAGTACTTC.

The sample holds one count of this clone. The rearrangement links TRBV29-1 to TRBJ1-4; 8 bases align to TRBD1. The length of the CDR3 is 13 residues. Germline V gene data show CDR1 as SQVTM and CDR2 as ANQGSEA. Losses at the gene ends were 7 bases for V and 6 bases for J; bases not matched to a gene: 7. The CDR3 nucleotides are TGCAGCGCCAGGACAGGGTTTGATGAAAAACTGTTTTTT. Protein product: CSARTGFDEKLFF.

This clone was detected once. The V gene is TRBV18, the J gene TRBJ2-7; a possible D gene is TRBD1 (6 bases). Germline V gives CDR1 KGHSH, CDR2 LQKENI. V was shortened by 2 bases and J by 4 bases, with 15 bases between the two germline ends. The length of the CDR3 is 15 residues. The CDR3 DNA reads TGTGCCAGCTCACCAAGGGGCCGGGACACATACGAGCAGTACTTC. Translating gives CASSPRGRDTYEQYF.

A note on this clone: The same CDR3 arises from other DNA sequences in this sample as well. This sequence joins TRBV5-1 and TRBJ2-1, with 8 bases fitting TRBD2. V was clipped by 0 bases and J by 1 base; unmatched bases: 0. The CDR3 runs 15 residues. Germline values: CDR1 SGHRS, CDR2 YFSETQ. The CDR3 sequence is CASSLGGRSYNEQFF. The CDR3 nucleotides read TGCGCCAGCAGCTTGGGCGGGAGGTCCTACAATGAGCAGTTCTTC.

The chain combines TRBV11-1 with TRBJ2-1, with 9 bases matching TRBD2. V shed 3 bases, J shed 4 bases, and the junction held 4 bases outside the gene matches. CDR3 length equals 15 residues. The germline gives CDR1 SGHAT, CDR2 FQDESV (reference sequence). CDR3 DNA: TGTGCCAGCAGCTTCGAGACTAGCGGATACAATGAGCAGTTCTTC. This codes for CASSFETSGYNEQFF.

The J gene is TRBJ2-7, the V gene TRBV14; 9 positions agree with TRBD1. The CDR3 runs 16 residues. Losses at the gene ends were 0 bases for V and 3 bases for J; bases not matched to a gene: 6. The germline gives CDR1 SGHDN, CDR2 FVKESK. The CDR3 loop reads CASSQDPGTGFYEQYF. The CDR3 nucleotides are TGTGCCAGCAGCCAAGATCCCGGGACAGGGTTCTACGAGCAGTACTTC.

The V gene is TRBV5-4, the J gene TRBJ1-1, with a possible D match to TRBD1 (5 bases). The V end was cut by 4 bases, the J end by 1 base, with 26 bases between. CDR1 and CDR2 (germline): SGHNT, YYREEE (reference sequence). CDR3 length: 19 amino acids. CDR3 in amino acids: CASSGLGREPPRGNTEAFF. The CDR3 DNA sequence: TGTGCCAGCAGCGGTTTGGGGAGGGAGCCGCCTAGGGGGAACACTGAAGCTTTCTTT.

The J gene is TRBJ2-7, the V gene TRBV27; no firm D call. Germline V gives CDR1 MNHEY, CDR2 SMNVEV (reference sequence). Trimming shortened V by 8 bases and J by 4 bases, and 9 bases separated the two germline ends. CDR3 length equals 11 residues. This CDR3 is CASGKPYEQYF. CDR3 DNA sequence: TGTGCCAGCGGCAAACCATACGAGCAGTACTTC.

The V and J genes are TRBV27 and TRBJ2-3, with TRBD2 matching 7 bases. Germline CDR1 is MNHEY and CDR2 is SMNVEV (reference sequence). V lost 0 bases to trimming and J lost 0 bases; unmatched junction nucleotides: 6. This CDR3 is built from 17 residues. The CDR3 here is CASSLSGLSSSTDTQYF. CDR3 in DNA: TGTGCCAGCAGTTTATCGGGACTATCCTCTAGCACAGATACGCAGTATTTT.

The chain links TRBV5-8 to TRBJ2-1, with a tentative D call TRBD2 (5 bases). Trimming removed 2 bases from V and 0 bases from J, with 9 bases in between. Germline-derived CDR1 and CDR2 are SGHTS and YDEGEE. The CDR3 runs to 15 residues. This CDR3 reads CASSFQRSSYNEQFF. The CDR3, as DNA: TGTGCCAGCAGCTTTCAGCGGAGCTCCTACAATGAGCAGTTCTTC.

The V and J genes are TRBV7-9 and TRBJ1-1; no clear D. The CDR3 spans 15 residues. CDR1 is SEHNR, CDR2 FQNEAQ, per germline (reference sequence). With 6 bases removed from V and 1 base from J, the gap between germline ends came to 15 bases. The CDR3: CASRYLGGRNTEAFF. The CDR3 nucleotides are TGTGCCAGCAGATATTTGGGTGGGAGGAACACTGAAGCTTTCTTT.

The chain combines TRBV27 with TRBJ2-1; 7 bases are shared with TRBD2. The J segment lost 3 bases and the V segment lost 8 bases, leaving 13 bases of the junction unmatched. Germline values: CDR1 MNHEY, CDR2 SMNVEV (reference sequence). The CDR3 loop spans 16 amino acids. CDR3 nucleotide sequence: TGTGCCAGCCCTGCCCGTTGCGGGAGATTCTACAATGAGCAGTTCTTC. It codes for CASPARCGRFYNEQFF.

This chain joins TRBV21-1 and TRBJ2-7; the table's D call of TRBD2 was not tested on the DNA. TRBV21-1 is described as a pseudogene. The CDR3 is 14 amino acids. CDR3 nucleotide sequence: TGTGCCAGACGACCGGGACTAGGACAGTACGAGCAGTACTTC. Protein: CARRPGLGQYEQYF.

V is TRBV5-6 and J is TRBJ2-2, with 7 positions matching TRBD1. Germline V gene sequence: CDR1 SGHDT, CDR2 YYEEEE. V lost 0 bases and J lost 5; bases outside the gene matches: 7. CDR3 length: 16 residues. CDR3 loop: CASSLGQGVSTGELFF. CDR3 DNA sequence: TGTGCCAGCAGCTTGGGGCAGGGGGTCAGTACCGGGGAGCTGTTTTTT.

V is TRBV5-1 and J is TRBJ2-5, with 9 bases aligning to TRBD1. V lost 1 base and J lost 2; bases outside the gene matches: 12. This CDR3 comprises 18 residues. Germline lookup yields CDR1 SGHRS and CDR2 YFSETQ. In DNA, the CDR3 is TGCGCCAGCAGCTTGACGGAGGGACAGGGAGTAATTCAAGAGACCCAGTACTTC. It specifies CASSLTEGQGVIQETQYF.

The V and J genes are TRBV4-3 and TRBJ2-7; 8 bases align to TRBD2. Germline CDR1 is LGHNA and CDR2 is YSLEER. The CDR3 runs to 18 residues. Unmatched junction bases numbered 15, after V lost 0 bases and J lost 5 bases. As DNA, the CDR3 is TGCGCCAGCAGCCAAGATAGCCCTGTGGAGCGGGAGAGGGACGAGCAGTACTTC. As protein: CASSQDSPVERERDEQYF.

V is TRBV6-5 and J is TRBJ2-7; 7 nucleotides align to TRBD1. Trimming at V came to 5 bases and at J to 0 bases, leaving 4 bases not matched to a gene. Per the germline V gene, CDR1 is MNHEY and CDR2 is SVGAGI. This CDR3 comprises 14 residues. CDR3 in DNA: TGTGCCAGCAGTCTCAGGGACAGCTCCTACGAGCAGTACTTC. It codes for CASSLRDSSYEQYF.

J is TRBJ2-2 and V is TRBV13; 13 nucleotides agree with TRBD2. CDR3 length: 21 residues. The V and J ends lost 5 bases and 5 bases, in that order; junction bases with no gene match: 20. CDR1 is PRHDT and CDR2 is FYEKMQ in the germline V gene (reference sequence). CDR3 protein: CASSAIGDRLAGGLWTGELFF. The CDR3 DNA follows: TGTGCCAGCAGCGCCATAGGGGACCGACTAGCGGGAGGTCTTTGGACCGGGGAGCTGTTTTTT.

The chain joins TRBV27 to TRBJ2-1; 7 nucleotides line up with TRBD2. This CDR3 spans 17 amino acids. Per the germline V gene, CDR1 is MNHEY and CDR2 is SMNVEV (reference sequence). The V and J ends lost 7 bases and 1 base, in that order; junction bases with no gene match: 13. In DNA, the CDR3 is TGTGCCAGCACCCGAGGGAACGGGAGGCCTTCCTACAATGAGCAGTTCTTC. This translates into CASTRGNGRPSYNEQFF.

This chain links TRBV5-8 with TRBJ1-5; D unresolved. Trimming removed 4 bases from V and 0 bases from J, with 11 bases in between. The CDR3 is 15 residues long. Looked up from germline, CDR1 is SGHTS and CDR2 is YDEGEE. DNA for the CDR3: TGTGCCAGCAGCCGGACTCCTTATAGCAATCAGCCCCAGCATTTT. Protein sequence: CASSRTPYSNQPQHF.

The CDR3 nucleotides read TGTGCCAGCAGCTTCCACGACGCGACTAGCGGGTTCTACGAGCAGTACTTC. Translated, it gives CASSFHDATSGFYEQYF. The J gene is TRBJ2-7, the V gene TRBV13, with 10 bases fitting TRBD2. Germline V lookup: CDR1 PRHDT, CDR2 FYEKMQ (reference sequence). CDR3 length equals 17 residues. V shed 3 bases, J shed 3 bases, and the junction held 11 bases outside the gene matches.

This chain joins TRBV18 and TRBJ1-4; no firm D call. Germline assignment: CDR1 KGHSH and CDR2 LQKENI. The CDR3 contains 14 residues. V was trimmed by 3 bases and J by 6 bases, leaving 11 bases between them. CDR3 in amino acids: CASSPRDTDEKLFF. For the CDR3, the DNA is TGTGCCAGCTCACCCCGGGATACTGATGAAAAACTGTTTTTT.

CDR3 sequence reads: CASSLGQGAYNEQFF. The CDR3 nucleotides read TGTGCCAGCAGTTTAGGGCAGGGGGCCTACAATGAGCAGTTCTTC. This chain links TRBV27 with TRBJ2-1; 7 bases fit TRBD1. Germline lookup yields CDR1 MNHEY and CDR2 SMNVEV (reference sequence). Germline trimming cut 2 bases from V and 2 bases from J; bases unmatched to any gene: 3. CDR3 length: 15 amino acids.